A single sample is the source of the 21 T cell receptor beta chains below, sequenced in a study of Ad26.COV2.S vaccination and SARS-CoV-2 variants. Noted treatment: 15 to 20 received Ad26.COV2.S at low or high dose, single or two shots; 5 received placebo; per-sample allocation not given. Day 63 following the first vaccine or placebo injection was when the samples were taken. TCRdb's copy holds only in-frame clones and misses some; the assay was immunoSEQ multiplex PCR. The table has about 350,000 clones, 70% to 90% seen once. Sample: peripheral blood, taken in a trial of Ad26.COV2.S vaccine versus placebo. The receptors were sampled from a person aged 18-65 years who received the Ad26.COV2.S COVID-19 vaccine or a placebo.

This clone appeared a few times. The chain has TRBV7-9 and TRBJ1-6, with D maybe TRBD1 (5 bases). CDR3 length: 14 residues. V lost 5 bases to trimming and J lost 6 bases, with 11 bases between them. In germline, CDR1 is SEHNR, CDR2 FQNEAQ (reference sequence). The CDR3 nucleotides are TGTGCCAGCAGCCCAGGAGGGACTAATTCACCCCTCCACTTT. Residues: CASSPGGTNSPLHF.

V usage is TRBV10-2 and J usage is TRBJ1-2; weak D call: TRBD1 (5 bases). The length of the CDR3 is 14 residues. CDR1 WSHSY and CDR2 SAAADI come from the germline V gene. Trimming cost V 7 bases and J 7 bases, with 19 bases left between them. CDR3 loop: CASNPRDRGSGYTF. CDR3 sequence (DNA): TGCGCCAGCAATCCCCGGGACCGGGGGAGTGGCTACACCTTC.

V gene TRBV29-1 combines with J gene TRBJ2-7; D gene uncertain. The CDR3 runs to 13 residues. The germline CDR1 and CDR2 sequences are SQVTM and ANQGSEA. Trimming shortened V by 7 bases and J by 1 base, and 14 bases separated the two germline ends. The CDR3: CSAMRQDSYEQYF. CDR3 bases: TGCAGCGCAATGAGGCAGGATTCCTACGAGCAGTACTTC.

The rearrangement uses TRBV6-5 and TRBJ1-5; 8 nucleotides line up with TRBD1. Germline assignment: CDR1 MNHEY and CDR2 SVGAGI. V dropped 6 bases and J dropped 8; count of bases not matched to a gene: 12. CDR3 length equals 15 residues. CDR3 nucleotides: TGTGCCAGCAGCCAGAAGACAGGGGACGGGGAGCCCCAGCATTTT. It codes for CASSQKTGDGEPQHF.

The chain recombines TRBV11-2 with TRBJ2-2; the D is unclear. CDR1 and CDR2 (germline): SGHAT, FQNNGV. This CDR3 has 17 residues. V dropped 4 bases and J dropped 0 bases, with 15 bases sitting between them. The CDR3 is CASSSVAEIANTGELFF. CDR3 DNA: TGTGCCAGCAGCTCCGTAGCCGAGATCGCGAACACCGGGGAGCTGTTTTTT.

The chain carries TRBV21-1 and TRBJ1-5. TRBV21-1 is annotated as a pseudogene. The CDR3 loop spans 14 amino acids. CDR3 nucleotide sequence: TGTGCCAGCAGCAAAGGAATGGGGGATCAGCCCCAGCATTTT. Translating it yields CASSKGMGDQPQHF.

The chain is built from TRBV19 and TRBJ2-7, with 7 bases identical to TRBD1. CDR1 LNHDA and CDR2 SQIVND come from the germline V gene (reference sequence). The CDR3 is 13 residues long. The ends lost 5 bases at V and 3 bases at J; junction bases unmatched: 4. CDR3 sequence (DNA): TGTGCCAGTAGTCTAAGGGACAGCTACGAGCAGTACTTC. Translation: CASSLRDSYEQYF.

This chain joins TRBV18 and TRBJ2-7; D ambiguous. This CDR3 contains 13 residues. The germline V and J ends were trimmed by 4 bases and 2 bases, with 9 bases remaining between them. The germline CDR1 and CDR2 sequences are KGHSH and LQKENI. CDR3 nucleotides: TGTGCCAGCTCACACCCTGGTGCCTACGAGCAGTACTTC. It yields the protein CASSHPGAYEQYF.

The chain carries TRBV5-5 and TRBJ1-5, with 9 bases lining up with TRBD1. V shed 5 bases and J 4 bases; nucleotides not matched to a gene: 13. CDR3 size: 17 residues. Germline V gene lookup returns CDR1 SGHKS and CDR2 YYEKEE (reference sequence). The DNA for the CDR3 is TGTGCCAGCAGGAGGACAGGGGACCCCCGTAATAATCAGCCCCAGCATTTT. It codes for CASRRTGDPRNNQPQHF.

This sequence joins TRBV10-3 and TRBJ2-1; D gene uncertain. Germline CDR1 is ENHRY and CDR2 is SYGVKD. With 2 bases removed from V and 0 bases from J, the gap between germline ends came to 8 bases. The CDR3 sequence is 15 residues long. In nucleotides, the CDR3 is TGTGCCATCAGTGAGCGGGCCGGCTCCTACAATGAGCAGTTCTTC. Translation gives CAISERAGSYNEQFF.

This sequence joins TRBV5-1 and TRBJ2-5; weak D call: TRBD1 (5 bases). The CDR3 contains 14 residues. Germline assignment: CDR1 SGHRS and CDR2 YFSETQ. V was shortened by 0 bases and J by 4 bases, with 10 bases between the two germline ends. In DNA form, the CDR3 reads TGCGCCAGCAGCTTGGCAGGGCTACTAGAGACCCAGTACTTC. Protein: CASSLAGLLETQYF.

The chain is built from TRBV2 and TRBJ2-1; 8 nucleotides align to TRBD2. The CDR3 runs 14 residues. Germline CDR1 is SNHLY and CDR2 is FYNNEI. V shed 8 bases and J 0 bases; nucleotides not matched to a gene: 3. CDR3 region: CASRRGGSYNEQFF. CDR3 nucleotide sequence: TGTGCCAGCCGCCGGGGGGGCTCCTACAATGAGCAGTTCTTC.

This clone came up a few times. This chain links TRBV10-3 with TRBJ2-7; D might be TRBD2 (6 bases). CDR1 is ENHRY and CDR2 is SYGVKD in the germline V gene. The CDR3 is made up of 10 amino acids. V lost 11 bases to trimming and J lost 2 bases, with 7 bases between them. The DNA for the CDR3 is TGTGCCCCGGGGGCCTACGAGCAGTACTTC. Amino acid sequence: CAPGAYEQYF.

This clone was seen only once. The rearrangement joins TRBV28 to TRBJ2-1; TRBD1 might be the D (7 bases). Trimming shortened V by 9 bases and J by 7 bases, and 19 bases separated the two germline ends. Germline CDR1 MDHEN, CDR2 SYDVKM. The CDR3 has 14 amino acids. The CDR3 nucleotides are TGTGCCAGTTCAGGGGCAGGGGGAGGTAATGAGCAGTTCTTC. Translating it yields CASSGAGGGNEQFF.

The V gene is TRBV3-1 (or the pseudogene TRBV3-2), the J gene TRBJ2-1; 11 positions agree with TRBD2. CDR1 and CDR2 from the germline V gene are LGHDT and YNNKEL (reference sequence). Trimming at V came to 1 base and at J to 10 bases, leaving 12 bases not matched to a gene. There are 17 residues in the CDR3. Written as DNA, the CDR3 is TGTGCCAGCAGCCAAGTGGCGACTAGCGGGGCGGCAGGGGAGCAGTTCTTC. It encodes CASSQVATSGAAGEQFF.

Details on this clone: Other DNA sequences in this sample translate to the same CDR3. This chain connects TRBV18 to TRBJ1-1, with D unresolved. The CDR3 spans 15 residues. Germline CDR1 is KGHSH and CDR2 is LQKENI. Between the trimmed V and J ends, which lost 0 bases and 1 base, there was a span of 9 bases. CDR3 sequence (DNA): TGTGCCAGCTCACCACCGAATCGGAAGAACACTGAAGCTTTCTTT. It is translated as CASSPPNRKNTEAFF.

The V call is TRBV27, the J call TRBJ2-3, with D tentatively TRBD2 (5 bases). Germline-derived CDR1 and CDR2 are MNHEY and SMNVEV (reference sequence). The V gene lost 3 bases and the J gene lost 0 bases, with 16 bases spanning the gap. The CDR3 covers 17 residues. CDR3 region: CASSFSPLRTSTDTQYF. The CDR3 bases are TGTGCCAGCAGTTTCTCACCTTTGCGGACTAGCACAGATACGCAGTATTTT.

The chain couples TRBV6-6 to TRBJ2-5; D might be TRBD1 or TRBD2, each matching 5 bases. The V gene lost 4 bases and the J gene lost 5 bases, with 5 bases spanning the gap. The CDR3 covers 11 residues. CDR1 and CDR2 from the germline V gene are MNHNY and SVGAGI (reference sequence). The CDR3 loop is CASSWGETQYF. DNA for the CDR3: TGTGCCAGCAGTTGGGGGGAGACCCAGTACTTC.

The chain is built from TRBV4-1 and TRBJ2-1; 8 bases line up with TRBD2. The germline gives CDR1 MGHRA, CDR2 YSYEKL. With V trimmed by 4 bases and J by 15 bases, 8 bases remained unmatched. The CDR3 contains 12 residues. The CDR3 DNA reads as TGCGCCAGCAGCCTACGAGGACTAGCACTGTTCTTC. This sequence encodes CASSLRGLALFF.

J is TRBJ2-3 and V is TRBV11-2; TRBD1 might be the D (5 bases). CDR3 size: 16 residues. Trimming stripped 4 bases from V and 4 bases from J, with 18 bases between. Germline V gene lookup returns CDR1 SGHAT and CDR2 FQNNGV. The CDR3 nucleotides are TGTGCCAGCAGCTCTTCAGGGTCCCCCCGGCCAGATACGCAGTATTTT. Translated: CASSSSGSPRPDTQYF.

This chain connects TRBV10-3 to TRBJ1-4; a weak D match, TRBD1 (5 bases). Germline loops: CDR1 ENHRY, CDR2 SYGVKD. V was cut by 5 bases and J by 8 bases, with 15 bases left in between. The CDR3 sequence is 14 residues long. This CDR3 reads CAISRGPGDEKLFF. In DNA, the CDR3 is TGTGCCATCAGTCGGGGTCCCGGGGACGAAAAACTGTTTTTT.